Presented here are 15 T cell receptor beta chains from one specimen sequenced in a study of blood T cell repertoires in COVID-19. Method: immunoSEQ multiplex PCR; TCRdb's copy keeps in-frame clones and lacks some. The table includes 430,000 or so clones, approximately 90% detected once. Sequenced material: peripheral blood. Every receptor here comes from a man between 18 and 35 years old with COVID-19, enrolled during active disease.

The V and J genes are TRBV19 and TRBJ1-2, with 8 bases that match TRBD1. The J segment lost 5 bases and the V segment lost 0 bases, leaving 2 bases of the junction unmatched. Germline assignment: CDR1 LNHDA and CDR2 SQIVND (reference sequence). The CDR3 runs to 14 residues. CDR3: CASSIDRGHYGYTF. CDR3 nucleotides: TGTGCCAGTAGTATAGACAGGGGGCATTATGGCTACACCTTC. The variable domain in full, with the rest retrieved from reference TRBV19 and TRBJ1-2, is DGGITQSPKYLFRKEGQNVTLSCEQNLNHDAMYWYRQDPGQGLRLIYYSQIVNDFQKGDIAEGYSVSREKKESFPLTVTSAQKNPTAFYLCASSIDRGHYGYTFGSGTRLTVV.

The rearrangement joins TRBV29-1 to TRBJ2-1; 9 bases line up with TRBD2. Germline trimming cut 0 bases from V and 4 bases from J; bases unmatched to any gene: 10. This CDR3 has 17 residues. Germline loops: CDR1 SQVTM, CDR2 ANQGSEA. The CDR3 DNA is TGCAGCGTTGAAGATATTCCTAGCGGGGAATTATACAATGAGCAGTTCTTC. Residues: CSVEDIPSGELYNEQFF.

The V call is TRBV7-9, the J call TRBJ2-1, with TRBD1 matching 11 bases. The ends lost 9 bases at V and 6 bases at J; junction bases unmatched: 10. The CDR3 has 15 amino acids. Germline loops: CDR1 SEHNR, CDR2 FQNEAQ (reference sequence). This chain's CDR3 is CASLFSGTGGNEQFF. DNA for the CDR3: TGTGCCAGTTTATTTTCCGGGACAGGGGGCAATGAGCAGTTCTTC.

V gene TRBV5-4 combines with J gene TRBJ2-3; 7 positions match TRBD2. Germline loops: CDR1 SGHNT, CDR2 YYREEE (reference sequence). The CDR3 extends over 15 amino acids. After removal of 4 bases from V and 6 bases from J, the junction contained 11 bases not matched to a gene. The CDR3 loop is CASSASGDRADTQYF. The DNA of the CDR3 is TGTGCCAGCAGCGCTAGCGGAGATAGGGCGGATACGCAGTATTTT. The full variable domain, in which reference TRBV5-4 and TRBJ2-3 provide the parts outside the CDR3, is ETGVTQSPTHLIKTRGQQVTLRCSSQSGHNTVSWYQQALGQGPQFIFQYYREEENGRGNFPPRFSGLQFPNYSSELNVNALELDDSALYLCASSASGDRADTQYFGPGTRLTVL.

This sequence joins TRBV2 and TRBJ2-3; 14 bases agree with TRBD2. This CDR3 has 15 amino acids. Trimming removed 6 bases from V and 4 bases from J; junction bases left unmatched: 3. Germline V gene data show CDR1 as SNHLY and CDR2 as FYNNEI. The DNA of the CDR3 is TGTGCCAGCAGACGACTAGCGGGGGGGCCAGATACGCAGTATTTT. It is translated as CASRRLAGGPDTQYF.

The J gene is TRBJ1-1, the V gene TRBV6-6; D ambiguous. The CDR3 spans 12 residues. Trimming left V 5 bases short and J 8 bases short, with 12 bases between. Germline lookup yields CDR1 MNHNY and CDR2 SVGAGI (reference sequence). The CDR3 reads CASSPPGMEAFF. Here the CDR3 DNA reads TGTGCCAGCAGTCCCCCGGGGATGGAAGCTTTCTTT.

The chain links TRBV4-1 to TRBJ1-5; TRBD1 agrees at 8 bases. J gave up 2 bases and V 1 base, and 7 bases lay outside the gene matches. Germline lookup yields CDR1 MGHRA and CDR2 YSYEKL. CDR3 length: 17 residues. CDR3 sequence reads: CASSQVWGTGGNQPQHF. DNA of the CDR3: TGCGCCAGCAGCCAAGTTTGGGGGACAGGAGGCAATCAGCCCCAGCATTTT.

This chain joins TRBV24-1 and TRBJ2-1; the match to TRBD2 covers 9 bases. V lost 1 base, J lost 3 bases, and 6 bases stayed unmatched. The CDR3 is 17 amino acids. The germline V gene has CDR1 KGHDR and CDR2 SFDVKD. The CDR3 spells CATSDLPAGGVYNEQFF. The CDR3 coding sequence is TGTGCCACCAGTGATTTACCTGCGGGAGGGGTCTACAATGAGCAGTTCTTC.

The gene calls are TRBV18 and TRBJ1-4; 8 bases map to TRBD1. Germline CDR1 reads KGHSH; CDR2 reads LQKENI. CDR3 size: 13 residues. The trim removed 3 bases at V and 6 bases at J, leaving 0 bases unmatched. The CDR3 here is CASSPGQDEKLFF. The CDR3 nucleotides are TGTGCCAGCTCACCGGGACAGGATGAAAAACTGTTTTTT.

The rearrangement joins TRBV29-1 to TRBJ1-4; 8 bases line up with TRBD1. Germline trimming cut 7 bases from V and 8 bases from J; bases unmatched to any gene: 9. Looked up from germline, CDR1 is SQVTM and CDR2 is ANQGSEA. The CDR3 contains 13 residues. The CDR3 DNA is TGCAGCGCGGGGACAGGTTTAGAGGAAAAACTGTTTTTT. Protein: CSAGTGLEEKLFF.

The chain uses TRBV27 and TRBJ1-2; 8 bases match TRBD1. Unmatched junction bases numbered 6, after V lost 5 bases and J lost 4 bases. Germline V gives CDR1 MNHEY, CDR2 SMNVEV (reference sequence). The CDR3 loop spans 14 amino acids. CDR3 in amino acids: CASSVNRGVYGYTF. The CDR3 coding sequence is TGTGCCAGCAGTGTAAACAGGGGGGTCTATGGCTACACCTTC.

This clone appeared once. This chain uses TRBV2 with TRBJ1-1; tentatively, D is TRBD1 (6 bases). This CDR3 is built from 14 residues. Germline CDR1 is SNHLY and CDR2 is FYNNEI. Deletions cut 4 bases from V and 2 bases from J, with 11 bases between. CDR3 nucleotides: TGTGCCAGCAGTGTCAGACAGGTTAACACTGAAGCTTTCTTT. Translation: CASSVRQVNTEAFF.

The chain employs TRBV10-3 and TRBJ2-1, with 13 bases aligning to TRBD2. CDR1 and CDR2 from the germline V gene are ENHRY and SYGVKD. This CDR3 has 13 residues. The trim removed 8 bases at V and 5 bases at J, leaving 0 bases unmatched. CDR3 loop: CAIGLAGDNEQFF. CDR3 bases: TGTGCCATCGGACTAGCGGGGGACAATGAGCAGTTCTTC.

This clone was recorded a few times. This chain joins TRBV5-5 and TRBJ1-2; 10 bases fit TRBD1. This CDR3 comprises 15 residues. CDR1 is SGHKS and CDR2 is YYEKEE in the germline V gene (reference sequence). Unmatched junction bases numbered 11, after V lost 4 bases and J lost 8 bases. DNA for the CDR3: TGTGCCAGCAGCCCTGACAGGGGGCGAGGGGGAGGCTACACCTTC. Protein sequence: CASSPDRGRGGGYTF. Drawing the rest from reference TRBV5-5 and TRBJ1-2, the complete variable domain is DAGVTQSPTHLIKTRGQQVTLRCSPISGHKSVSWYQQVLGQGPQFIFQYYEKEERGRGNFPDRFSARQFPNYSSELNVNALLLGDSALYLCASSPDRGRGGGYTFGSGTRLTVV.

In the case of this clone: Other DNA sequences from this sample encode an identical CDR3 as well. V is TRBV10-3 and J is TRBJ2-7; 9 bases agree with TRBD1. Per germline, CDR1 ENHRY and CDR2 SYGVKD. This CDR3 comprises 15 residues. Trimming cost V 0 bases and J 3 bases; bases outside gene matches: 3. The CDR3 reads CAISESGTGNYEQYF. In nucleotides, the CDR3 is TGTGCCATCAGTGAGTCTGGGACAGGGAACTACGAGCAGTACTTC.